This TCR beta chain derives from a study of control samples from healthy donors and cancer patients. Using immunoSEQ multiplex PCR, the repertoire was profiled, and TCRdb retains in-frame clones only, with some absent. The sample holds around 140,000 clones, roughly 92% seen once. Deletions cut 5 bases from V and 4 bases from J, with 9 bases between. Germline CDR1 MDHEN, CDR2 SYDVKM. This CDR3 has 13 residues. V usage is TRBV28 and J usage is TRBJ1-3; D unresolved. The receptor's source is a man between 18 and 35 years old in good health. Sequencing was done on a sample of blood. CDR3 loop: CASSLGRGNTIYF. The CDR3 DNA is TGTGCCAGCAGTCTCGGACGCGGAAACACCATATATTTT. Full variable domain (remainder filled in from reference TRBV28 and TRBJ1-3): DVKVTQSSRYLVKRTGEKVFLECVQDMDHENMFWYRQDPGLGLRLIYFSYDVKMKEKGDIPEGYSVSREKKERFSLILESASTNQTSMYLCASSLGRGNTIYFGEGSWLTVV.